These 19 T cell receptor beta chains were sequenced from one sample in a study of cytomegalovirus exposure and HLA in healthy donors. PCR used 60 Vbeta primers and 13 Jbeta primers. Profiling relied on immunoSEQ multiplex PCR, and the TCRdb table lists in-frame clones only, not all of them. The table lists around 300,000 clones, under 80% of them singletons. Material: PBMCs. Receptors originate from a female donor in good health and CMV-seronegative.

This chain links TRBV5-1 with TRBJ1-6; a weak D match, TRBD1 (5 bases). The germline V gene encodes CDR1 SGHRS and CDR2 YFSETQ. This CDR3 is 12 amino acids long. Trimming pared 3 bases from V and 12 bases from J, leaving 10 bases between. The chain's CDR3 is CASSWGEGPLHF. The CDR3 DNA reads as TGCGCCAGCAGCTGGGGCGAAGGACCCCTCCACTTT.

The rearrangement uses TRBV11-3 and TRBJ2-3; 8 positions match TRBD2. The ends lost 6 bases at V and 4 bases at J; junction bases unmatched: 9. The CDR3 is 15 residues long. Germline V gives CDR1 SGHNT, CDR2 YENEEA. The CDR3 DNA reads as TGTGCCAGCAGGGATAGCGGGGCGGGCCCAGATACGCAGTATTTT. It codes for CASRDSGAGPDTQYF. The whole variable domain, remainder taken from reference TRBV11-3 and TRBJ2-3, is EAGVVQSPRYKIIEKKQPVAFWCNPISGHNTLYWYLQNLGQGPELLIRYENEEAVDDSQLPKDRFSAERLKGVDSTLKIQPAELGDSAVYLCASRDSGAGPDTQYFGPGTRLTVL.

The chain links TRBV29-1 to TRBJ2-1, with a possible D match to TRBD1 (7 bases). This CDR3 has 11 residues. CDR1 is SQVTM and CDR2 is ANQGSEA in the germline V gene. V shed 3 bases and J shed 10 bases, with 10 bases lying between them. The chain's CDR3 is CSVEQGGEQFF. The CDR3, as DNA: TGCAGCGTTGAGCAGGGGGGCGAGCAGTTCTTC.

The gene calls are TRBV6-6 and TRBJ1-6; 7 positions agree with TRBD1. This CDR3 is built from 14 residues. Germline lookup yields CDR1 MNHNY and CDR2 SVGAGI (reference sequence). V lost 7 bases to trimming and J lost 3 bases; unmatched junction nucleotides: 3. For the CDR3, the DNA is TGTGCCAGCACCCCAGGGGGCTATAATTCACCCCTCCACTTT. Residues: CASTPGGYNSPLHF.

J is TRBJ2-1 and V is TRBV6-1; 7 bases align to TRBD2. Per the germline V gene, CDR1 is MNHNS and CDR2 is SASEGT. This CDR3 region has 16 residues. V lost 3 bases to trimming and J lost 3 bases; unmatched junction nucleotides: 8. CDR3: CASSEEGGAYYNEQFF. In nucleotides, the CDR3 is TGTGCCAGCAGTGAGGAGGGAGGGGCCTACTACAATGAGCAGTTCTTC.

V and J are TRBV4-1 and TRBJ1-4; 9 bases align to TRBD1. CDR1 and CDR2 (germline): MGHRA, YSYEKL. The CDR3 is 16 amino acids. J was trimmed by 11 bases and V by 0 bases; bases with no gene match: 10. The CDR3 reads CASSQDSDRGMTKLFF. The CDR3 coding sequence is TGCGCCAGCAGCCAAGATTCGGACAGGGGAATGACGAAACTGTTTTTT.

This chain joins TRBV10-3 and TRBJ1-1; D remains ambiguous. Germline loops: CDR1 ENHRY, CDR2 SYGVKD. Trimming stripped 0 bases from V and 6 bases from J, with 8 bases between. This CDR3 is 13 amino acids long. CDR3 loop: CAISESPSPEAFF. The DNA for the CDR3 is TGTGCCATCAGTGAGTCCCCCTCTCCTGAAGCTTTCTTT.

The V and J genes are TRBV6-5 and TRBJ2-5, with D possibly TRBD2 on 5 matching bases. V lost 0 bases and J 4 bases, leaving 12 bases between the germline ends. CDR1 and CDR2 from the germline V gene are MNHEY and SVGAGI. The CDR3 contains 15 residues. The CDR3 DNA is TGTGCCAGCAGTTACTCGACCGGGAAGGGAGAGACCCAGTACTTC. This encodes CASSYSTGKGETQYF.

This clone was seen a single time. The rearrangement joins TRBV7-2 to TRBJ2-7, with D possibly being TRBD2 (6 bases). Germline CDR1 is SGHTA and CDR2 is FQGNSA. The CDR3 is made up of 13 amino acids. Trimming left V 5 bases short and J 0 bases short, with 8 bases between. Here the CDR3 DNA reads TGTGCCAGCAGCCTGACTAGCTCCTACGAGCAGTACTTC. This sequence encodes CASSLTSSYEQYF.

A few counts support this clone. This chain uses TRBV6-1 with TRBJ1-1; TRBD1 matches 11 bases. The germline V gene has CDR1 MNHNS and CDR2 SASEGT. The CDR3 sequence is 17 residues long. J lost 1 base, V lost 3 bases, and 7 bases had no gene match. CDR3 DNA sequence: TGTGCCAGCAGTGATCTGGACAGGGGGCGGAGGAACACTGAAGCTTTCTTT. Translating it yields CASSDLDRGRRNTEAFF.

The CDR3 DNA reads TGTGCCAGCAGCCTAGAGGGGGCAGGCATATACGAGCAGTACTTC. The encoded protein is CASSLEGAGIYEQYF. The chain joins TRBV7-6 to TRBJ2-7; 7 bases map to TRBD1. There are 15 residues in the CDR3. V lost 5 bases, J lost 4 bases, and 11 bases stayed unmatched. The germline V gene has CDR1 SGHVS and CDR2 FNYEAQ.

The chain recombines TRBV6-6 with TRBJ2-7; 7 bases agree with TRBD2. The V gene end was trimmed by 7 bases and the J gene end by 8 bases; junction bases not matched to a gene: 17. The CDR3 loop spans 15 amino acids. CDR1 MNHNY and CDR2 SVGAGI come from the germline V gene (reference sequence). This CDR3 is CASTPGGGPPGQQYF. The CDR3 DNA is TGTGCCAGCACACCTGGGGGGGGTCCTCCGGGACAGCAGTACTTC.

A note on this clone: At one end, the junction sequence differs from germline, possibly due to a read error. The chain couples TRBV7-9 to TRBJ1-2; 7 nucleotides line up with TRBD1. CDR1 SEHNR and CDR2 FQNEAQ come from the germline V gene (reference sequence). The CDR3 contains 15 residues. The CDR3 bases are TGTTCCAGCAGCTTCCCGGGACAGCGAAACTATGGCTACACCTTC. Residues: CSSSFPGQRNYGYTF.

This chain joins TRBV5-4 and TRBJ2-7; the match to TRBD1 covers 8 bases. The V gene end was trimmed by 4 bases and the J gene end by 2 bases; junction bases not matched to a gene: 5. This CDR3 has 14 residues. The V gene's germline CDR1 is SGHNT and CDR2 YYREEE (reference sequence). CDR3 in amino acids: CASSMDRATYEQYF. Here the CDR3 DNA reads TGTGCCAGCAGCATGGACAGGGCGACCTACGAGCAGTACTTC.

This clone appeared a few times. The chain joins TRBV11-3 to TRBJ2-1; 10 bases map to TRBD2. Germline CDR1 SGHNT, CDR2 YENEEA. The length of the CDR3 is 16 residues. The junction had 5 bases not matched to a gene; V was cut back by 4 bases and J by 2 bases. The CDR3 sequence is CASSSRTSGTYNEQFF. The CDR3 DNA follows: TGTGCCAGCAGCTCCCGGACTAGCGGTACCTACAATGAGCAGTTCTTC. Full variable domain (rest looked up from reference TRBV11-3 and TRBJ2-1): EAGVVQSPRYKIIEKKQPVAFWCNPISGHNTLYWYLQNLGQGPELLIRYENEEAVDDSQLPKDRFSAERLKGVDSTLKIQPAELGDSAVYLCASSSRTSGTYNEQFFGPGTRLTVL.

The chain couples TRBV10-1 to TRBJ2-1; D possibly corresponds to TRBD2 (5 bases). The CDR3 covers 15 residues. V was clipped by 3 bases and J by 7 bases, with 16 bases between them. Germline CDR1 WNHNN, CDR2 SYGVQD (reference sequence). The CDR3: CASSDVPEGHNEQFF. DNA of the CDR3: TGCGCCAGCAGTGATGTGCCCGAGGGCCATAATGAGCAGTTCTTC.

This clone was recorded a few times. The V call is TRBV6-1, the J call TRBJ1-3, with a possible D match to TRBD1 (5 bases). V lost 0 bases and J 2 bases, leaving 8 bases between the germline ends. The CDR3 is 15 amino acids. In germline, CDR1 is MNHNS, CDR2 SASEGT. Here the CDR3 DNA reads TGTGCCAGCAGTGAAGCAGGGGAACCTGGAAACACCATATATTTT. This codes for CASSEAGEPGNTIYF.

This chain joins TRBV6-5 and TRBJ1-4; 10 bases align to TRBD1. Germline V gene lookup returns CDR1 MNHEY and CDR2 SVGAGI. The junction had 7 bases not matched to a gene; V was cut back by 6 bases and J by 6 bases. The CDR3 is 15 amino acids. The CDR3 DNA reads as TGTGCCAGCAGGGATTCCGGGACAGGGGATGAAAAACTGTTTTTT. This codes for CASRDSGTGDEKLFF.

The gene calls are TRBV15 and TRBJ2-3; the D gene is possibly TRBD2 (6 bases). The CDR3 runs to 12 residues. V lost 8 bases to trimming and J lost 2 bases, with 8 bases between them. The V gene's germline CDR1 is LNHNV and CDR2 YYDKDF (reference sequence). The CDR3 nucleotides read TGTGCCACCGGCGGGATCACAGATACGCAGTATTTT. Amino acids: CATGGITDTQYF.